A single T cell receptor (beta chain) is shown here with its context. The antigen it binds to is not known. The input lacks base qualities; no much larger clone sits a single base away. This specimen belongs to a study of cytomegalovirus exposure and HLA in healthy donors (dated by TCRdb to about 2017). Regarding the study in general: An earlier analysis of approximately 550 of the donors reported approximately 270 Gb of sequence data and some 120 million unique TCR beta sequences from 150 million to 200 million T cells. An early release covering some 640 HLA-typed donors comprised roughly 300 gigabases of sequencing data and around 80 million unique TCR sequences. Of the roughly 400 genotyped donors, approximately 83% fell in the genetic ancestry cluster associated with self-reported Caucasian donors. The study aimed to test whether signatures of past pathogen exposure could be identified by cataloging public T cell receptors. The study profiled the T cell repertoires of approximately 700 subjects by immunosequencing and related them to cytomegalovirus serostatus. Along with the roughly 670-subject first cohort, a separate validation cohort of over a hundred different subjects was used. High-throughput TCR immunosequencing, statistical association of individual TCRs with disease status, and machine learning were combined to predict cytomegalovirus infection status. A later analysis re-examined previously published TCR beta repertoires from more than 600 donors and added high-resolution HLA genotyping to investigate patterns of TCR occurrence. Rather than drawing on any new phenotypic data, the later analysis identified candidate immune exposures from TCR beta sequences and the way those sequences occurred across donors. An earlier analysis of 587 of the donors applied high-throughput TCR beta sequencing to assess whether each TCR beta V gene segment acted as functional or pseudogenic. Donor age, sex, ethnicity and CMV serostatus were compiled together with the repertoire data. Genome-wide SNP genotypes for about three fifths of the roughly 700 donors were used in a later genetic analysis, which treated that subset as a discovery cohort. Every repertoire in the discovery cohort had been generated on one and the same sequencing platform. Class I and class II HLA loci were covered by the typing at four-digit resolution. The number of typed donors differed by locus: about 620-630 for A, B, C, DRB1 and DQB1; 500 to 550 for DQA1; some 610 for DPA1; and about 450 for DPB1. Roughly five DR-DQ haplotypes were treated as single units for association and clustering because of strong linkage in the cohort. Among 398 genotyped donors of the cohort, an average of around 240,000 unique TCR beta nucleotide sequences were sequenced per donor, roughly 20% of them non-productive.

The cohort was made up of 666 healthy bone marrow donors. Cohort members were all nominally healthy when sampled, although unrecorded immune exposures were likely present. The donor was CMV seropositive and belonged to the group of more than 250 seropositive cohort members. A peripheral blood sample was collected from each donor, and TCR beta sequencing was performed on peripheral blood mononuclear cells. The Qiagen DNeasy Blood Extraction Kit was used to extract genomic DNA from the blood cell samples. What the authors observed across the whole study: A cluster of highly shared sequence variants was judged likely to be a technical artifact of the sequencing pipeline. Because HLA typing was unavailable for some donors at each locus, only the typed subset was used in association tests. A later genetic analysis reported fewer N-insertions in productive TCRs among donors in an Asian-associated ancestry cluster than the roughly 670-donor mean. Broadly in line with IMGT annotations, most TCR beta V segments showed up in productive rearrangements about 90% or about 30% of the time in an earlier analysis of some 590 of the donors. Because the 87-base-pair reads could not distinguish some IMGT-functional V segments, including TRBV6-2 and TRBV6-3, those segments were excluded. According to a later analysis, parvovirus B19, influenza, CMV and Epstein-Barr virus appeared linked to several top co-occurrence clusters. Specific HLA alleles were associated with 16,951 TCR beta sequences at a false discovery rate of 0.05 in a later analysis. The study gave a list of about 160 TCR beta chains associated with cytomegalovirus. Because counts were too low, roughly 16 rarely observed V segments, including chromosome 9 orphons, were excluded from the earlier analysis of several hundred of the donors. Cytomegalovirus status was reported to be diagnosed by the classifier with high specificity and sensitivity in both the original and validation cohorts. A further reported finding was that TCR beta sequences accurately predicted the HLA-A and HLA-B alleles for most subjects in the first cohort. V-gene and J-gene trimming of TCR beta chains was associated with a missense DCLRE1C variant in a later genetic analysis, and the association was replicated in an independent cohort. Roughly uniform sequencing depth across donors was assumed in presence/absence analyses, although this assumption may not hold. Immune exposure information for the cohort was limited to CMV serostatus. Correlated functional status among segregating V segments might be attributable to linkage disequilibrium, but an unknown experimental factor could not be ruled out. In this cohort, only TCR beta chains were sequenced, and detectable features were limited by the absence of alpha or paired-chain data. Most TCR sequences were observed very rarely across donors, whereas some public TCRs were present in many individuals. A later analysis found that most CMV-associated TCR beta chains appeared HLA-restricted, with HLA associations seemingly driven largely by CMV exposure. In vitro tests confirmed that a few of the cytomegalovirus-associated TCR beta chains recognize cytomegalovirus antigens. A later analysis found that TCR association rates varied across HLA loci, with DRB1 alleles showing the most associated TCRs and HLA-C alleles the fewest. Compared with equally common non-associated chains, HLA-associated TCR beta chains in a later analysis were more clonally expanded and had lower generation probabilities. According to the authors, the approach could potentially be generalized to other disease states and immunological phenotypes. Strong co-occurrence of HLA alleles, especially DR and DQ, made assigning TCR associations to individual alleles difficult.

Library generation was performed with the immunoSEQ multiplex PCR assay. The multiplex PCR relied on a mix of 60 forward primers for TCR Vbeta segments and 13 reverse primers for TCR Jbeta segments. A multiplex PCR assay on genomic DNA amplified the CDR3 region of rearranged TCR beta genes. The amplified TCR beta libraries were sequenced on the Illumina HiSeq System as 87-base-pair reads. The paper's processing steps were these. A later analysis counted tens of millions of unique TCR beta chains across the 550 to 800 repertoires, and 10 million to 12 million of these chains were shared by at least two donors. Raw reads were error-corrected and collapsed into unique sequences by a nearest-neighbor algorithm in which closely related sequences were merged to remove PCR and sequencing errors. To assign V, D and J gene segments, CDR3 sequences were aligned to IMGT reference sequences. For a sequence to be retained, a match of at least six nucleotides was required to both a V gene segment and a J gene segment. Rearrangements were classified as productive when the CDR3 lacked stop codons and remained in frame with V and J, and all other rearrangements were classified as non-productive. CDR3 was defined according to IMGT convention as the region running from the second conserved V-encoded cysteine to the conserved J-encoded phenylalanine. In an earlier analysis of around 570 of the donors, sequences lacking an unambiguous match to a single V gene segment were excluded. An earlier analysis of a few hundred of the donors called V segments functional above 56.7% productive rearrangements and segregating when the between-donor standard deviation exceeded 5%. To diagnose cytomegalovirus status from the catalog of TCR beta chain sequences, a statistical classification framework was built. V and J gene assignment, in a later analysis, came from comparing TCR nucleotide sequences with IMGT/GENE-DB human TR gene sequences. A later analysis assigned CDR3 sequences and most-parsimonious VDJ recombination scenarios with the TCRdist pipeline. In a later analysis, each TCR beta chain was defined by its CDR3 amino acid sequence together with its V-gene family, and reads lacking a unique V-gene family were excluded. A later analysis removed several hundred highly shared, low-generation-probability nucleotide sequences to deal with suspected cross-contamination and a sequencing artifact. In a later analysis, a clonal expansion index for each public chain was calculated from normalized within-repertoire ranks of inferred template counts. Generation probabilities in a later analysis came from a VDJ recombination model fitted to out-of-frame rearrangements, and those results were checked against IGoR. In a later analysis, hypergeometric tests were used to score TCR-TCR, TCR-HLA and TCR-CMV co-occurrence, with a repertoire-size bias correction applied to TCR pairs. In a later analysis, false discovery rates were estimated by permuting HLA or CMV assignments 20 times. In a later analysis, co-occurring TCRs were grouped using DBSCAN, with TCRdist sequence similarity added in when clustering inside HLA-allele-positive subsets. For co-occurrence clustering, repertoires with fewer than 30,000 or more than 120,000 public chains were excluded, along with roughly 5 repertoires with anomalous nucleotide sharing. TCRdb holds this immuneACCESS table with in-frame rearrangements only. Some clones are missing; in checked studies, unresolved V genes explain under half, and the rest has no known cause. For V, J and clone size, that table is used; D and trimming come from the DNA. The sample has some 150,000 clones on record, 55% to 75% of them singletons. The ten largest account for 4.2% of the sample.

Reading the germline V gene gives CDR1 SGHAT and CDR2 FQNNGV. Measured from the cysteine to the phenylalanine, the CDR3 is 15 residues long. The sequence is cut down to CDR3 DNA, 45 bases in frame from base 1. V trim: 5 bases; J trim: 4 bases; unmatched bases: 10. Sample: PBMCs. This chain joins TRBV11-2 to TRBJ2-7; 8 middle bases align to TRBD1. The TCR was taken from a man between 50 and 59 years old in good health and CMV-seropositive. The CDR3 region reads CASSPRDRSGYEQYF. The nucleotides read TGTGCCAGCAGCCCCCGGGACAGGTCGGGTTACGAGCAGTACTTC.